One and the same sample provided the 7 T cell receptor beta chains below, sequenced in a study of blood T cells in healthy people across ages. For the second PCR, which ran for roughly 7 to 11 cycles, a sample-barcoded 5' primer and a J-beta primer mix were used. TCRdb ran MiXCR on the 5' RACE reads and lists one entry per CDR3 protein. Here the sample spans around 1,800,000 distinct CDR3 sequences, 35% to 50% being singletons. Sequencing input: blood. These TCRs come from a human donor in good health.

This chain links TRBV12-5 with TRBJ1-5; 7 positions match TRBD1. The CDR3 is 15 residues long. Germline CDR1 LGHNT, CDR2 FRNRAP. With 5 bases clipped from V and 11 bases from J, the junction kept 15 bases outside the gene matches. The chain's CDR3 is CASGPGTDGLPSQHF. In DNA form, the CDR3 reads TGTGCTAGTGGTCCTGGGACAGACGGACTCCCATCCCAGCATTTT.

The gene calls are TRBV9 and TRBJ2-1, with 9 nucleotides matching TRBD2. Germline V gene lookup returns CDR1 SGDLS and CDR2 YYNGEE. The V gene end was trimmed by 4 bases and the J gene end by 3 bases; junction bases not matched to a gene: 5. CDR3 length: 15 amino acids. CDR3 residues: CASSFSSGVYNEQFF. In DNA, the CDR3 is TGTGCCAGCAGCTTTTCTAGCGGGGTCTACAATGAGCAGTTCTTC.

This chain joins TRBV15 and TRBJ2-3; D possibly matches TRBD1 or TRBD2 (5 bases each). This CDR3 has 15 residues. V lost 6 bases to trimming and J lost 2 bases, with 15 bases between them. Germline loops: CDR1 LNHNV, CDR2 YYDKDF (reference sequence). Here the CDR3 reads CATRPGTHYTDTQYF. The CDR3 DNA reads TGTGCCACCAGACCCGGGACCCACTACACAGATACGCAGTATTTT.

The rearrangement joins TRBV19 to TRBJ2-6; D is possibly TRBD1 or TRBD2 (5 bases each). CDR3 length equals 17 residues. The germline V gene encodes CDR1 LNHDA and CDR2 SQIVND (reference sequence). Trimming cost V 6 bases and J 1 base, with 16 bases left between them. CDR3 sequence reads: CASSLGRGVSGANVLTF. CDR3 coding DNA: TGTGCCAGTAGCCTGGGTAGGGGAGTGTCTGGGGCCAACGTCCTGACTTTC.

The rearrangement links TRBV12-3 or TRBV12-4 to TRBJ1-1; D possibly corresponds to TRBD1 (6 bases). The CDR3 extends over 14 amino acids. Deletions cut 6 bases from V and 5 bases from J, with 16 bases between. The CDR3 here is CASRQTGFGTEAFF. The CDR3 DNA is TGTGCCAGCAGGCAGACAGGATTTGGGACTGAAGCTTTCTTT.

The J gene is TRBJ2-7, the V gene TRBV7-2, with 10 bases aligning to TRBD1. V dropped 4 bases and J dropped 3; count of bases not matched to a gene: 6. Germline lookup yields CDR1 SGHTA and CDR2 FQGNSA. The CDR3 runs 15 residues. In nucleotides, the CDR3 is TGTGCCAGCAGCTCCTGGGGGACAGGGGACTACGAGCAGTACTTC. Amino acid sequence: CASSSWGTGDYEQYF.

This clonotype occurred a few times. The rearrangement joins TRBV12-3 or TRBV12-4 to TRBJ2-1; 12 positions match TRBD2. The CDR3 runs 18 residues. V lost 1 base and J lost 0; bases outside the gene matches: 4. CDR3 amino acids: CASSLGLAGVSSYNEQFF. The CDR3 DNA follows: TGTGCCAGCAGTTTAGGACTAGCGGGGGTTAGCTCCTACAATGAGCAGTTCTTC.